Presented here are 13 T cell receptor beta chains from one specimen sequenced in a study of blood T cell repertoires in COVID-19 (dated by TCRdb to 2020 to 2021). The method behind the library was the immunoSEQ multiplex PCR assay. Imported from immuneACCESS, the table was reduced by TCRdb to in-frame sequences with V and J called. These copies leave out some clones; in studies compared against another copy, an unresolved V gene accounts for under half, and the cause of the remainder is not known. For this sample there are a few hundred thousand clones; under 90% appear just once. Roughly 5% of the sample lies in the top ten. Source material: peripheral blood. These receptors came from an older woman who had recovered from COVID-19.

J is TRBJ2-5 and V is TRBV5-6, with 8 bases fitting TRBD2. The CDR3 runs 14 residues. V gave up 6 bases and J gave up 1 base; unmatched junction bases: 5. Germline V lookup: CDR1 SGHDT, CDR2 YYEEEE. The CDR3 DNA sequence: TGTGCCAGCACGGGGGGGGGCCCCCAAGAGACCCAGTACTTC. It codes for CASTGGGPQETQYF.

The J gene is TRBJ1-1, the V gene TRBV4-1; a weak D match, TRBD1 (6 bases). This CDR3 has 17 amino acids. The germline V and J ends were trimmed by 0 bases and 4 bases, with 18 bases remaining between them. Germline CDR1 MGHRA, CDR2 YSYEKL. The DNA of the CDR3 is TGCGCCAGCAGCCAAGAGCCTCCGGGAGGGGGAGCCACTGAAGCTTTCTTT. Translating it yields CASSQEPPGGGATEAFF.

The V and J genes are TRBV2 and TRBJ1-1, with D unresolved. Per the germline V gene, CDR1 is SNHLY and CDR2 is FYNNEI. The CDR3 runs 15 residues. V lost 8 bases to trimming and J lost 3 bases, with 19 bases between them. This CDR3 is CASSVQTRPDTEAFF. The CDR3 DNA is TGTGCCAGCTCTGTCCAGACAAGGCCCGACACTGAAGCTTTCTTT.

The chain employs TRBV10-3 and TRBJ1-2, with 8 bases matching TRBD1. This CDR3 is built from 15 residues. CDR1 is ENHRY and CDR2 is SYGVKD in the germline V gene. The ends lost 0 bases at V and 4 bases at J; junction bases unmatched: 4. CDR3 sequence (DNA): TGTGCCATCAGTGAGTCGACAGGGGTGGCCTATGGCTACACCTTC. Encoded protein: CAISESTGVAYGYTF.

The DNA of the CDR3 is TGTGCCAGCAGCCTCGGACTGCGTTACGAGCAGTACTTC. Residues: CASSLGLRYEQYF. This sequence joins TRBV6-5 and TRBJ2-7, with D perhaps matching TRBD2 (5 bases). The CDR3 has 13 residues. CDR1 and CDR2 (germline): MNHEY, SVGAGI. Trimming shortened V by 6 bases and J by 4 bases, and 13 bases separated the two germline ends.

The chain recombines TRBV4-2 with TRBJ2-1; 8 bases align to TRBD2. CDR3 size: 16 residues. The germline V gene has CDR1 LGHNA and CDR2 YNFKEQ. The trim removed 0 bases at V and 8 bases at J, leaving 9 bases unmatched. In DNA, the CDR3 is TGTGCCAGCAGCCAAGATATCCGGGGGGGCCTCTATGAGCAGTTCTTC. Translation: CASSQDIRGGLYEQFF.

The chain has TRBV5-1 and TRBJ2-3; 8 positions match TRBD1. Trimming removed 4 bases from V and 2 bases from J; junction bases left unmatched: 6. The length of the CDR3 is 15 residues. Per germline, CDR1 SGHRS and CDR2 YFSETQ. The DNA of the CDR3 is TGCGCCAGCAGCCTACAGGGGGACCCCACAGATACGCAGTATTTT. It yields the protein CASSLQGDPTDTQYF.

The rearrangement joins TRBV12-3 or TRBV12-4 to TRBJ1-6; 8 bases are a match to TRBD1. The V gene end was trimmed by 8 bases and the J gene end by 8 bases; junction bases not matched to a gene: 5. The CDR3 consists of 13 residues. CDR3 bases: TGTGCCAGCGGTGGACAGGGTGATTCACCCCTCCACTTT. Encoded protein: CASGGQGDSPLHF.

The chain carries TRBV5-1 and TRBJ1-1; D is undetermined. Trimming pared 3 bases from V and 0 bases from J, leaving 18 bases between. The CDR3 consists of 17 residues. Germline V gene lookup returns CDR1 SGHRS and CDR2 YFSETQ. This CDR3 reads CASSSPGPGLMNTEAFF. The CDR3, as DNA: TGCGCCAGCAGCTCGCCTGGCCCAGGCCTGATGAACACTGAAGCTTTCTTT.

The rearrangement links TRBV11-1 to TRBJ2-5, with D tentatively TRBD2 (6 bases). Germline values: CDR1 SGHAT, CDR2 FQDESV (reference sequence). This CDR3 spans 14 amino acids. Trimming stripped 5 bases from V and 1 base from J, with 11 bases between. The CDR3 is CASSARRGQETQYF. The CDR3 nucleotides are TGTGCCAGCAGCGCCCGGCGGGGCCAAGAGACCCAGTACTTC. The variable domain in full, with the rest retrieved from reference TRBV11-1 and TRBJ2-5, is EAEVAQSPRYKITEKSQAVAFWCDPISGHATLYWYRQILGQGPELLVQFQDESVVDDSQLPKDRFSAERLKGVDSTLKIQPAELGDSAMYLCASSARRGQETQYFGPGTRLLVL.

The chain joins TRBV3-1 (or the pseudogene TRBV3-2) to TRBJ1-5, with D possibly being TRBD1 (6 bases). This CDR3 is 15 amino acids long. Germline lookup yields CDR1 LGHDT and CDR2 YNNKEL (reference sequence). Trimming took 0 bases from V and 6 from J, leaving 12 bases between them. The CDR3 nucleotides read TGTGCCAGCAGCCAAGACTCAGGGGCGAGTCAGCCCCAGCATTTT. Translating gives CASSQDSGASQPQHF.

This chain joins TRBV11-2 and TRBJ1-2; D might be TRBD1 (5 bases). Germline CDR1 and CDR2: SGHAT and FQNNGV. V lost 6 bases and J lost 8, with 13 bases in between. This CDR3 has 12 residues. The CDR3 reads CASSWGEGGYTF. Written as DNA, the CDR3 is TGTGCCAGCAGTTGGGGGGAAGGAGGCTACACCTTC.

The chain recombines TRBV14 with TRBJ1-1, with TRBD1 identical over 9 bases. There are 16 residues in the CDR3. Germline-derived CDR1 and CDR2 are SGHDN and FVKESK. The V and J ends lost 3 bases and 1 base, in that order; junction bases with no gene match: 6. In nucleotides, the CDR3 is TGTGCCAGCAGCCACCCCCTGGGACAGGGGAACACTGAAGCTTTCTTT. Its translation: CASSHPLGQGNTEAFF.